One and the same sample provided the 17 T cell receptor beta chains below, sequenced in a study of blood T cell repertoires in COVID-19. TCRdb's copy holds only in-frame clones and misses some; the assay was immunoSEQ multiplex PCR. This sample has around 250,000 clones; around 83% occur once, and the top ten carry approximately 6%. Sequencing was carried out using peripheral blood. The source of these receptors is a man older than 75 with acute or convalescent COVID-19.

The CDR3 protein is CAKPGQGVYEQYF. CDR3 in DNA: TGTGCCAAGCCGGGACAGGGGGTATACGAGCAGTACTTC. The chain employs TRBV27 and TRBJ2-7; 11 nucleotides agree with TRBD1. Germline V lookup: CDR1 MNHEY, CDR2 SMNVEV (reference sequence). The CDR3 sequence is 13 residues long. V lost 10 bases and J lost 4; bases outside the gene matches: 6.

With regard to this clone: The sample has other DNA sequences that encode this CDR3 too. The chain couples TRBV12-3 or TRBV12-4 to TRBJ1-5; 7 bases are a match to TRBD1. V gave up 3 bases and J gave up 4 bases; unmatched junction bases: 0. The CDR3 loop spans 13 amino acids. CDR3 nucleotide sequence: TGTGCCAGCAGTTTCAGGGGGAATCAGCCCCAGCATTTT. Translation gives CASSFRGNQPQHF.

V usage is TRBV2 and J usage is TRBJ2-7; 10 bases line up with TRBD1. The CDR3 length is 15 residues. Per germline, CDR1 SNHLY and CDR2 FYNNEI. With 6 bases clipped from V and 6 bases from J, the junction kept 11 bases outside the gene matches. The CDR3 here is CASSQKGTGVIEQYF. In nucleotides, the CDR3 is TGTGCCAGCAGCCAAAAGGGGACAGGGGTTATCGAGCAGTACTTC.

The chain carries TRBV3-1 (or the pseudogene TRBV3-2) and TRBJ1-2; D unclear. With 0 bases removed from V and 1 base from J, the gap between germline ends came to 9 bases. The CDR3 spans 15 residues. CDR1 and CDR2 (germline): LGHDT, YNNKEL (reference sequence). The CDR3 is CASSQDLGNNYGYTF. The DNA of the CDR3 is TGTGCCAGCAGCCAAGATCTCGGTAATAACTATGGCTACACCTTC.

This clone was picked up a small number of times. The rearrangement joins TRBV27 to TRBJ1-2, with 8 bases aligning to TRBD1. The junction had 10 bases not matched to a gene; V was cut back by 5 bases and J by 5 bases. This CDR3 has 15 residues. Germline CDR1 reads MNHEY; CDR2 reads SMNVEV (reference sequence). CDR3 in amino acids: CASSPKPDRAYGYTF. Here the CDR3 DNA reads TGTGCCAGCAGTCCGAAACCGGACAGGGCGTATGGCTACACCTTC.

This clone was seen once. The chain joins TRBV7-2 to TRBJ2-1, with 11 bases lining up with TRBD2. The V and J ends lost 1 base and 7 bases, in that order; junction bases with no gene match: 6. Looked up from germline, CDR1 is SGHTA and CDR2 is FQGNSA. The CDR3 runs 16 residues. CDR3 sequence (DNA): TGTGCCAGCAGCTTAGAGGGTAGCGGGGGGGTTAATGAGCAGTTCTTC. This codes for CASSLEGSGGVNEQFF.

This clone was seen once. The gene calls are TRBV3-1 (or the pseudogene TRBV3-2) and TRBJ2-7, with 8 bases identical to TRBD1. Germline lookup yields CDR1 LGHDT and CDR2 YNNKEL (reference sequence). This CDR3 spans 14 amino acids. The V gene end was trimmed by 3 bases and the J gene end by 2 bases; junction bases not matched to a gene: 3. Here the CDR3 DNA reads TGTGCCAGCAGCCAGACAGGGGTGACCTACGAGCAGTACTTC. It translates to CASSQTGVTYEQYF.

This rearrangement joins TRBV10-3 to TRBJ2-3; 7 nucleotides agree with TRBD1. Germline loops: CDR1 ENHRY, CDR2 SYGVKD. The CDR3 has 16 residues. The junction had 11 bases not matched to a gene; V was cut back by 6 bases and J by 2 bases. The CDR3, as DNA: TGTGCCATCAGCGGGACAGCGAAAGACTCCACAGATACGCAGTATTTT. Translation: CAISGTAKDSTDTQYF.

Only one count was recorded for this clone. The chain employs TRBV30 and TRBJ2-7; 9 bases align to TRBD1. The CDR3 is 14 amino acids. The V and J ends lost 2 bases and 4 bases, in that order; junction bases with no gene match: 6. In germline, CDR1 is GTSNPN, CDR2 SVGIG (reference sequence). CDR3 residues: CAWSPGTGLYEQYF. As DNA, the CDR3 is TGTGCCTGGAGTCCCGGGACAGGGTTATACGAGCAGTACTTC. The full variable domain, in which reference TRBV30 and TRBJ2-7 provide the parts outside the CDR3, is SQTIHQWPATLVQPVGSPLSLECTVEGTSNPNLYWYRQAAGRGLQLLFYSVGIGQISSEVPQNLSASRPQDRQFILSSKKLLLSDSGFYLCAWSPGTGLYEQYFGPGTRLTVT.

This clone was found a few times. The chain employs TRBV7-9 and TRBJ2-7, with TRBD1 matching 7 bases. This CDR3 contains 17 residues. Germline trimming cut 4 bases from V and 0 bases from J; bases unmatched to any gene: 12. Per germline, CDR1 SEHNR and CDR2 FQNEAQ (reference sequence). In nucleotides, the CDR3 is TGTGCCAGCAGCTGGGGGTTACCAGGGGACAGCTCCTACGAGCAGTACTTC. It yields the protein CASSWGLPGDSSYEQYF.

The chain has TRBV28 and TRBJ2-4; TRBD1 might be the D (6 bases). Per the germline V gene, CDR1 is MDHEN and CDR2 is SYDVKM. V gave up 6 bases and J gave up 2 bases, with 11 bases separating them. This CDR3 region has 14 residues. CDR3 region: CASREQGTKNIQYF. The CDR3 DNA reads as TGTGCCAGCAGGGAACAGGGAACCAAAAACATTCAGTACTTC.

The chain has TRBV14 and TRBJ1-1; the D is unclear. V was shortened by 3 bases and J by 1 base, with 6 bases between the two germline ends. From germline, CDR1 is SGHDN and CDR2 FVKESK. The CDR3 is made up of 13 amino acids. CDR3 bases: TGTGCCAGCAGCCAGCACGGGAACACTGAAGCTTTCTTT. It translates to CASSQHGNTEAFF.

As concerns this clone: Other nucleotide sequences in the sample specify the same CDR3. The chain carries TRBV5-1 and TRBJ2-1, with TRBD1 matching over 7 bases. The ends lost 5 bases at V and 1 base at J; junction bases unmatched: 6. The CDR3 covers 15 residues. Germline V CDR1 and CDR2: SGHRS, YFSETQ. The CDR3 sequence: CASSPGQVSYNEQFF. Here the CDR3 DNA reads TGCGCCAGCAGTCCCGGACAGGTTTCCTACAATGAGCAGTTCTTC.

The chain employs TRBV5-5 and TRBJ2-5; D possibly corresponds to TRBD2 (5 bases). CDR1 is SGHKS, CDR2 YYEKEE, per germline (reference sequence). Trimming left V 4 bases short and J 7 bases short, with 29 bases between. This CDR3 spans 18 amino acids. The CDR3 DNA sequence: TGTGCCAGCAGCCACCATCTAGCTCCGCCCCGCGGCGGTTGGACCCAGTACTTC. Translated, it gives CASSHHLAPPRGGWTQYF.

The chain has TRBV28 and TRBJ2-2; TRBD1 is a possible D gene (6 bases). The germline V gene encodes CDR1 MDHEN and CDR2 SYDVKM. V lost 3 bases to trimming and J lost 7 bases, with 15 bases between them. The CDR3 loop spans 15 amino acids. The CDR3 loop is CASSFRSRGDGELFF. CDR3 coding DNA: TGTGCCAGCAGTTTCCGATCCAGGGGTGACGGGGAGCTGTTTTTT.

This clone came up once. The chain employs TRBV4-1 and TRBJ2-1; 13 bases line up with TRBD2. The CDR3 consists of 15 residues. With 5 bases clipped from V and 6 bases from J, the junction kept 4 bases outside the gene matches. In germline, CDR1 is MGHRA, CDR2 YSYEKL. CDR3: CASSATSGRTNEQFF. The CDR3 bases are TGCGCCAGCAGCGCGACTAGCGGGAGGACCAATGAGCAGTTCTTC.

V is TRBV5-5 and J is TRBJ1-5; D unresolved. CDR3 length equals 12 residues. Between the trimmed V and J ends, which lost 2 bases and 3 bases, there was a span of 3 bases. Germline lookup yields CDR1 SGHKS and CDR2 YYEKEE (reference sequence). The DNA for the CDR3 is TGTGCCAGCAGCTTCCTCAATCAGCCCCAGCATTTT. As protein: CASSFLNQPQHF.